A single T cell receptor beta chain is shown here with its context. Its antigen is not identified. This specimen belongs to a study of beta chain features in type 1 diabetes. Study conclusions and caveats: Lower insertion and higher deletion counts appeared at VDJ junctions in type 1 diabetes patients. Shorter TCRB CDR3s, moderately but significantly so, were found in Type 1 diabetes patients in all four CD4+ subsets. Short templates might get an advantage during PCR, and this would be equal in patients and controls.

The CDR3 covers 13 residues. CDR1 LGHNA and CDR2 YSLEER come from the germline V gene. The germline V and J ends were trimmed by 8 bases and 2 bases, with 12 bases remaining between them. A sort by CD45RO/CCR7/CD25/CD127/CD95/CD27 yielded CD4+ naive, central memory, regulatory and stem cell-like memory cells. The whole isolated RNA underwent reverse transcription, so sequencing captured expressed TCRB transcripts. Sequencing used immunoSEQ multiplex PCR; TCRdb keeps in-frame clones, though not all of them. The data contain 95,000 to 150,000 clones, around 16% of them singletons. Sequencing was performed on central memory CD4+ T cells from blood. The V call is TRBV4-3, the J call TRBJ2-5; possible D gene TRBD2, 5 bases. The clonotype originates from a man younger than 30 with type 1 diabetes. The CDR3 DNA sequence: TGCGCCAGCTCCACTAGGGAACAAGAGACCCAGTACTTC. It codes for CASSTREQETQYF.